This paragraph reports one T cell receptor (beta chain). Its antigen specificity is not known. The sample holds no much larger clone one base away, and base qualities are not on file. The sample is drawn from a study of T cell changes during pregnancy in multiple sclerosis (dated by TCRdb to the late 2010s). Background on the whole study: In women with multiple sclerosis, the researchers looked at how the T cell repertoire shifted as pregnancy progressed.

CDR1 and CDR2 are drawn from the germline V gene: SGDLS, YYNGEE. Here V drops 4 bases and J drops 2 bases, and the junction holds 5 bases not matched to any gene. The CDR3 has 14 amino acids, counting the end cysteine and phenylalanine. CDR3 DNA is the only sequence kept; it has 42 bases, read in frame from the first base. Preparation of the library involved the immunoSEQ multiplex PCR assay. The table comes from immuneACCESS by way of TCRdb, which keeps in-frame sequences with V and J called. Part of the clones is missing from these tables; in studies checked, under half for an unresolved V gene and the rest for unknown reasons. The sample table contains 55,000 to 95,000 clones; only one count was recorded for just over 90% of them. The leading ten clones occupy 2% to 2.5% of the sample.

The rearranged segments are TRBV9 and TRBJ1-1, with 7 bases in between that match TRBD1. The sample here was peripheral blood, taken in the second trimester of pregnancy. The clonotype originates from a female donor in good health, enrolled as a control in a pregnancy study. The DNA reads as follows: TGTGCCAGCAGCCCCGGGACAGTTAACACTGAAGCTTTCTTT. Protein translation: CASSPGTVNTEAFF.